This record looks at one TCR beta chain sequence and its context. The antigen is unknown. The sample is drawn from a study of Ad26.COV2.S vaccination and SARS-CoV-2 variants. Study overall: Once or twice, 56 days apart, Ad26.COV2.S was delivered intramuscularly. Study-wide results and caveats: Non-spike TCR breadth showed similarity between vaccine and placebo recipients.

Deletions cut 5 bases from V and 0 bases from J, with 13 bases between. The CDR3 has 15 amino acids. Germline V gene data show CDR1 as SGHNT and CDR2 as YENEEA. Measured with immunoSEQ multiplex PCR; TCRdb has only the in-frame clones, and not every one. Of a few hundred thousand clones listed, roughly 85% are singletons. Sample treatment: about 20 received Ad26.COV2.S at low or high dose, single or two shots; a few received placebo; per-sample allocation not given. After the first vaccine or placebo injection, samples were drawn on day 63. Boston provided a donor who was an adult aged 18-55 years. The TCR sequence derives from a person aged 18-65 years who received the Ad26.COV2.S COVID-19 vaccine or a placebo. The chain employs TRBV11-3 and TRBJ1-1, with TRBD1 as a possible D gene (5 bases). Source: peripheral blood, taken in a trial of Ad26.COV2.S vaccine versus placebo. This CDR3 is CASSPEGIVNTEAFF. CDR3 DNA: TGTGCCAGCAGCCCGGAGGGGATAGTGAACACTGAAGCTTTCTTT.